This T cell receptor (beta chain) is drawn from a study of blood T cell repertoires in COVID-19 (dated by TCRdb to 2020 to 2022). Regarding the complete study: Samples from collaborators originated in the United States, Italy and Spain and spanned both the acute and convalescent phases of COVID-19. A freely available public database, intended as a resource for researchers studying the immune response to SARS-CoV-2, is where the repertoires were released. The dataset comprised deeply sampled blood TCRbeta repertoires from subjects exposed to, actively infected with, or recovered from COVID-19. Where available, HLA class I and class II types were obtained from metadata supplied by the sample provider rather than from assay-based typing. The prospective study material was composed of cDNA or gDNA derived from T cells, B-cell-depleted T cells, or PBMCs. The samples were drawn from two sources: the first 160 participants of the ongoing ImmuneRACE study, and 950 to 1,500 subjects contributed by 6 global collaborators. Sample metadata almost always included a de-identified subject ID, COVID-19 status, age in years and sex. Findings and caveats that apply to the study as a whole: The amount of clinical and demographic metadata varied by source and participant and was provided uncurated.

Sequences LGHDT (CDR1) and YNNKEL (CDR2) are obtained from the germline V gene (reference sequence). From the cysteine through the phenylalanine, the CDR3 covers 16 amino acids. CDR3 DNA only is kept here, 48 bases in frame from base 1. V is cut back by 4 bases and J by 5 bases, with 8 bases in the junction unmatched. The collaborating institutions used their own protocols to collect whole blood in K2EDTA tubes. For TCRbeta analysis, collaborator samples were shipped as frozen whole blood, as isolated PBMCs, or as DNA extracted from either sample type. TCRbeta CDR3 regions were amplified from genomic DNA using the immunoSEQ Assay, a bias-controlled multiplex PCR. Turning to the authors' computational methods: Nucleated cell counts per sample were estimated from amplification of reference gene primers within the assay. To quantify the absolute abundance of each unique TCRbeta CDR3 rearrangement, sequence reads were collapsed and filtered. For each sample, productive Simpson clonality was calculated by taking the square root of Simpson's diversity index across productive rearrangements. TCRdb re-hosts the immuneACCESS table, in-frame sequences only. Its copies lack some clones; in the studies checked, an unresolved V gene accounts for under half of them, and the cause for the rest is not known. From that table come the V and J calls and clone size; the DNA was used to work out D and trimming. The sample data list over 120,000 clones, and roughly 84% of these were observed just once. The ten largest clones capture 35% to 55% of the sample.

Comments on this clone: Its antigen remains unidentified. No quality values exist for individual bases; no much larger clone is one base distant.

The TCR was taken from a human donor in a cohort sampled during active COVID-19. Material for sequencing was peripheral blood. The chain is encoded by TRBV3-1 (or the pseudogene TRBV3-2) joined to TRBJ2-1; TRBD2 lines up with 10 middle nucleotides. The CDR3 has the sequence CASSLPSGRAHNEQFF. Read as DNA, the sequence is TGTGCCAGCAGCCTTCCCAGCGGGAGGGCCCACAATGAGCAGTTCTTC.